These 5 T cell receptor beta chains share one sample of origin, sequenced in a study of early T cells in non-severe SARS-CoV-2 infection. TCRdb analysed the 5' RACE reads with MiXCR anew, one entry per CDR3 protein. The sample holds more than 80,000 distinct CDR3 sequences; over 15% are singletons and the top ten take roughly 1.2%. Sequencing was done on a sample of whole blood. Every receptor here comes from an adult who was a healthcare worker with PCR-confirmed SARS-CoV-2 infection or an uninfected control (not recorded which).

This clonotype showed up just a few times. CDR3 nucleotide sequence: TGTGCCAGTAGTCCCCGGACACCCAGAACTGGAACTAATGAAAAACTGTTTTTT. The encoded protein is CASSPRTPRTGTNEKLFF. The J gene is TRBJ1-4, the V gene TRBV19; D might be TRBD1 (5 bases). The length of the CDR3 is 18 residues. Germline V lookup: CDR1 LNHDA, CDR2 SQIVND (reference sequence). The V end was cut by 5 bases, the J end by 1 base, with 20 bases between.

This chain links TRBV29-1 with TRBJ1-5; tentatively, D is TRBD1 (5 bases). This CDR3 is built from 13 residues. V lost 5 bases and J lost 3, with 11 bases in between. Germline V gene data show CDR1 as SQVTM and CDR2 as ANQGSEA. The CDR3 DNA sequence: TGCAGCGTTCGGATGGGGCACAATCAGCCCCAGCATTTT. Protein: CSVRMGHNQPQHF.

This clonotype has ten or more counts. The chain uses TRBV7-9 and TRBJ2-7; tentatively, D is TRBD2 (5 bases). The V gene's germline CDR1 is SEHNR and CDR2 FQNEAQ (reference sequence). Trimming shortened V by 4 bases and J by 0 bases, and 19 bases separated the two germline ends. This CDR3 spans 17 amino acids. CDR3 sequence (DNA): TGTGCCAGCAGCTCGTCCTCATGGCCGGGAAGCTCCTACGAGCAGTACTTC. It is translated as CASSSSSWPGSSYEQYF.

The gene calls are TRBV19 and TRBJ1-5; D might be TRBD1 (5 bases). The V end was cut by 5 bases, the J end by 0 bases, with 11 bases between. Germline V lookup: CDR1 LNHDA, CDR2 SQIVND (reference sequence). This CDR3 region has 15 residues. The CDR3 DNA is TGTGCCAGTAGTGTGACAGAGTATAGCAATCAGCCCCAGCATTTT. Translation: CASSVTEYSNQPQHF.

This chain uses TRBV24-1 with TRBJ2-3; D is unresolved. Germline V CDR1 and CDR2: KGHDR, SFDVKD. V was trimmed by 3 bases and J by 5 bases, leaving 5 bases between them. The CDR3 runs to 12 residues. The CDR3 DNA reads TGTGCCACCAGTGATCTCCAAGATACGCAGTATTTT. Its translation is CATSDLQDTQYF.